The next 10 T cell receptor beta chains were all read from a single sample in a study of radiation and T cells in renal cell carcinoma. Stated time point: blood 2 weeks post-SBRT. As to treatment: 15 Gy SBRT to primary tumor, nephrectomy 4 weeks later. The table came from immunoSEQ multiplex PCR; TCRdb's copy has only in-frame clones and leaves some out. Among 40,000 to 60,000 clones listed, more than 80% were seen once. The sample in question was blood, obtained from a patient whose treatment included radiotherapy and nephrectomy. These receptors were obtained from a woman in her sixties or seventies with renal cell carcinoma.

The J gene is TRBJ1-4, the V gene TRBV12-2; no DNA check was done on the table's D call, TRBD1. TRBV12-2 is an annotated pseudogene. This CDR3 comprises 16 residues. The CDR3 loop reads CARAWAQTPTNEKLFF. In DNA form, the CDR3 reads TGTGCAAGGGCTTGGGCACAGACACCCACTAATGAAAAACTGTTTTTT.

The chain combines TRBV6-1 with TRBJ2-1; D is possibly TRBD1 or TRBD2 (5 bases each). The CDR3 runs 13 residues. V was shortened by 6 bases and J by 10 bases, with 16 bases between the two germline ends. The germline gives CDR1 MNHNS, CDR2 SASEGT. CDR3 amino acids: CASSQPVGTEQFF. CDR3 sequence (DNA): TGTGCCAGCAGCCAGCCGGTGGGGACGGAGCAGTTCTTC.

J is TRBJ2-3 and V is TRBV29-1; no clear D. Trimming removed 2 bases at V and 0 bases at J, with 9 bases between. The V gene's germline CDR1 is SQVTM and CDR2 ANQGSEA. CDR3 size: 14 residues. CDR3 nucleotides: TGCAGCGTTGAAATCGGCGTTAGCACAGATACGCAGTATTTT. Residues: CSVEIGVSTDTQYF.

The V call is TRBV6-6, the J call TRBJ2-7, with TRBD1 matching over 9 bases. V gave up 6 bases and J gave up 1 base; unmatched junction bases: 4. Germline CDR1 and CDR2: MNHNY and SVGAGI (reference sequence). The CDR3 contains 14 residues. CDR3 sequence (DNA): TGTGCCAGCAGAGAAGGACAGGGGTCCTACGAGCAGTACTTC. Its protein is CASREGQGSYEQYF.

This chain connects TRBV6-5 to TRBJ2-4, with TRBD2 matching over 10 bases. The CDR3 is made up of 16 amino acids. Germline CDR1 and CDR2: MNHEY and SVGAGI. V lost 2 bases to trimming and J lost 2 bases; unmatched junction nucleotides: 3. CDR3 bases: TGTGCCAGCAGTTACAGCGGGAGGGGAACCAAAAACATTCAGTACTTC. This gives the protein CASSYSGRGTKNIQYF.

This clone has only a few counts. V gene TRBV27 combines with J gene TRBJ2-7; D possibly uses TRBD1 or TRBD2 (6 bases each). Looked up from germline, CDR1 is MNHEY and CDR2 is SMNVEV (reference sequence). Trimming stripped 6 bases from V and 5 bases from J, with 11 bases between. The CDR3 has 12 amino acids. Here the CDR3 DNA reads TGTGCCAGCAGGGGGGGCCCCCACGAGCAGTACTTC. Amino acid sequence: CASRGGPHEQYF.

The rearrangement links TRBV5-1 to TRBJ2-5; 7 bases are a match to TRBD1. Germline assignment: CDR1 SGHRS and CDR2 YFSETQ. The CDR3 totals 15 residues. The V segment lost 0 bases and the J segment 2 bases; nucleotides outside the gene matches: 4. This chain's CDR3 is CASSLVPGGQETQYF. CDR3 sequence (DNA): TGCGCCAGCAGCTTGGTTCCAGGGGGTCAAGAGACCCAGTACTTC.

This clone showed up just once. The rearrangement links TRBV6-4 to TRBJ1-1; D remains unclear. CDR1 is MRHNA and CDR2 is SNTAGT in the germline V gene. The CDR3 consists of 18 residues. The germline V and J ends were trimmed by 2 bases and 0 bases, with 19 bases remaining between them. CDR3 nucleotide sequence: TGTGCCAGCAGTGACCCTCCCTTTAGGGATGGATTGAACACTGAAGCTTTCTTT. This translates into CASSDPPFRDGLNTEAFF.

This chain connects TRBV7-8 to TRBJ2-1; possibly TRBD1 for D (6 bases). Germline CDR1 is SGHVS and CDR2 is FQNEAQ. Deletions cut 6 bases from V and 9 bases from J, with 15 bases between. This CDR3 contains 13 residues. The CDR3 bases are TGTGCCAGCAGTTATTGGGGGCTCAGTGAGCAGTTCTTC. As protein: CASSYWGLSEQFF.

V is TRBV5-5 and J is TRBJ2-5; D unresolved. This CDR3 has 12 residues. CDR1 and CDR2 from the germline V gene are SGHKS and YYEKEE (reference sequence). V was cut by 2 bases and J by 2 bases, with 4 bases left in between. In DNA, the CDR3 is TGTGCCAGCAGCTTTGGTCAAGAGACCCAGTACTTC. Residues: CASSFGQETQYF.